This entry lists 26 T cell receptor beta chains sequenced from one sample in a study of blood T cell repertoires in COVID-19 (dated by TCRdb to about 2020). The library came from the immunoSEQ multiplex PCR assay. TCRdb mirrors the immuneACCESS table, restricted to in-frame sequences. Some clones are absent from its copies; in checked studies, under half trace to an unresolved V gene, and the reason for the others is unknown. This sample is represented by about 110,000 clones; approximately 83% of them were singletons. In total, the top ten clones hold nearly 0.85% of the sample. Sequenced material: peripheral blood. These TCRs come from a woman in her seventies with acute or convalescent COVID-19.

The chain carries TRBV15 and TRBJ2-1; 8 nucleotides line up with TRBD2. J lost 10 bases, V lost 1 base, and 9 bases had no gene match. The V gene's germline CDR1 is LNHNV and CDR2 YYDKDF (reference sequence). The CDR3 totals 15 residues. CDR3 nucleotides: TGTGCCACCAGCAGAGGGCGGGCGGGGGGCGGCGAGCAGTTCTTC. Translation gives CATSRGRAGGGEQFF.

The CDR3 DNA reads as TGTGCCAGCAGTGATGGGAGCCCAGGGGCTCAGCCCCAGCATTTT. Its protein is CASSDGSPGAQPQHF. This chain joins TRBV2 and TRBJ1-5, with a possible D match to TRBD1 (6 bases). V was cut by 3 bases and J by 6 bases, with 15 bases left in between. CDR3 length equals 15 residues. Germline CDR1 SNHLY, CDR2 FYNNEI.

V and J are TRBV6-4 and TRBJ1-1; 7 nucleotides line up with TRBD1. V lost 0 bases and J lost 0; bases outside the gene matches: 10. Germline CDR1 MRHNA, CDR2 SNTAGT. The CDR3 consists of 18 residues. The CDR3 spells CASSDSDRVSLMNTEAFF. The CDR3 DNA follows: TGTGCCAGCAGTGACTCCGACAGGGTTTCACTCATGAACACTGAAGCTTTCTTT.

This sequence joins TRBV5-6 and TRBJ1-1; 8 nucleotides match TRBD1. This CDR3 region has 15 residues. Looked up from germline, CDR1 is SGHDT and CDR2 is YYEEEE. V shed 3 bases and J 1 base; nucleotides not matched to a gene: 5. The CDR3 sequence: CASSYSDRANTEAFF. The CDR3 DNA is TGTGCCAGCAGCTATTCGGACAGGGCGAACACTGAAGCTTTCTTT.

V and J are TRBV6-5 and TRBJ1-2, with a possible D match to TRBD1 (5 bases). Germline V CDR1 and CDR2: MNHEY, SVGAGI. Deletions cut 6 bases from V and 1 base from J, with 12 bases between. The CDR3 is made up of 14 amino acids. The CDR3 spells CASRITGRNYGYTF. CDR3 DNA sequence: TGTGCCAGCAGGATAACAGGCCGTAACTATGGCTACACCTTC.

The rearrangement uses TRBV24-1 and TRBJ2-2; D gene uncertain. Trimming stripped 1 base from V and 6 bases from J, with 5 bases between. Germline V gene data show CDR1 as KGHDR and CDR2 as SFDVKD. There are 13 residues in the CDR3. DNA of the CDR3: TGTGCCACCAGTGATTTACTATCCGGGGAGCTGTTTTTT. Amino acids: CATSDLLSGELFF.

The chain is built from TRBV9 and TRBJ2-3, with TRBD2 matching 10 bases. V gave up 0 bases and J gave up 4 bases; unmatched junction bases: 5. The V gene's germline CDR1 is SGDLS and CDR2 YYNGEE. CDR3 length: 16 amino acids. CDR3 residues: CASSVEAGGSADTQYF. The CDR3 coding sequence is TGTGCCAGCAGCGTAGAAGCGGGAGGGTCCGCAGATACGCAGTATTTT.

The chain uses TRBV5-1 and TRBJ1-1, with a weak D call TRBD1 (6 bases). Trimming took off 0 bases at V and 0 bases at J, with 12 bases between the two ends. This CDR3 has 16 amino acids. Germline assignment: CDR1 SGHRS and CDR2 YFSETQ. CDR3 DNA: TGCGCCAGCAGCTTGGAGCAGACAGGACTGAACACTGAAGCTTTCTTT. Protein sequence: CASSLEQTGLNTEAFF. The full variable domain, with the rest looked up from reference TRBV5-1 and TRBJ1-1, is KAGVTQTPRYLIKTRGQQVTLSCSPISGHRSVSWYQQTPGQGLQFLFEYFSETQRNKGNFPGRFSGRQFSNSRSEMNVSTLELGDSALYLCASSLEQTGLNTEAFFGQGTRLTVV.

As to this clone: Other DNA sequences in the same sample also yield this CDR3. The DNA of the CDR3 is TGCGCCAGCAACAGCGGCACTGAAGCTTTCTTT. Translating gives CASNSGTEAFF. The chain joins TRBV10-2 to TRBJ1-1; no clear D. With 7 bases removed from V and 4 bases from J, the gap between germline ends came to 7 bases. The germline gives CDR1 WSHSY, CDR2 SAAADI. This CDR3 has 11 residues.

This clone showed up just a few times. The chain carries TRBV5-1 and TRBJ1-1; TRBD1 might be the D (6 bases). Trimming shortened V by 4 bases and J by 3 bases, and 16 bases separated the two germline ends. The CDR3 sequence is 15 residues long. The germline gives CDR1 SGHRS, CDR2 YFSETQ. CDR3 coding DNA: TGCGCCAGCAGCAGTTCAGGGGCGGGGGACACTGAAGCTTTCTTT. It yields the protein CASSSSGAGDTEAFF.

The V call is TRBV7-3, the J call TRBJ1-1, with D uncertain. The CDR3 totals 13 residues. V was trimmed by 4 bases and J by 0 bases, leaving 6 bases between them. CDR1 is SGHTA and CDR2 is FQGTGA in the germline V gene. The CDR3: CASSWAMNTEAFF. As DNA, the CDR3 is TGTGCCAGCAGCTGGGCAATGAACACTGAAGCTTTCTTT.

The chain carries TRBV13 and TRBJ2-3; D may be TRBD2 (6 bases). CDR3 length equals 14 residues. V gave up 1 base and J gave up 4 bases, with 9 bases separating them. The germline gives CDR1 PRHDT, CDR2 FYEKMQ (reference sequence). Here the CDR3 DNA reads TGTGCCAGCAGCTTAGCGGGGGTAGCAGATACGCAGTATTTT. Translated, it gives CASSLAGVADTQYF.

The chain links TRBV5-1 to TRBJ1-1; tentatively, D is TRBD1 (5 bases). Germline values: CDR1 SGHRS, CDR2 YFSETQ. CDR3 size: 15 residues. Trimming took off 0 bases at V and 1 base at J, with 10 bases between the two ends. The CDR3 region is CASSLEYQGNTEAFF. The CDR3 nucleotides are TGCGCCAGCAGCTTGGAGTACCAGGGGAACACTGAAGCTTTCTTT.

The chain couples TRBV2 to TRBJ1-1; possible D gene TRBD1, 6 bases. CDR1 is SNHLY and CDR2 is FYNNEI in the germline V gene. The CDR3 consists of 15 residues. V was clipped by 6 bases and J by 10 bases, with 24 bases between them. This CDR3 reads CASSTGGGPGRAAFF. The DNA of the CDR3 is TGTGCCAGCAGCACTGGTGGGGGGCCAGGGAGGGCAGCTTTCTTT.

The gene calls are TRBV28 and TRBJ2-7, with a possible D match to TRBD1 (5 bases). From germline, CDR1 is MDHEN and CDR2 SYDVKM. The CDR3 has 13 residues. V lost 6 bases, J lost 2 bases, and 11 bases lay in between. CDR3: CASREQGAYEQYF. The CDR3 DNA sequence: TGTGCCAGCAGAGAGCAGGGCGCCTACGAGCAGTACTTC.

This clone has just a few counts. CDR3 residues: CASSAGLAGSDTQYF. The CDR3, as DNA: TGTGCCAGCAGTGCCGGGCTAGCGGGCTCGGATACGCAGTATTTT. This sequence joins TRBV27 and TRBJ2-3, with 8 bases aligning to TRBD2. The junction had 10 bases not matched to a gene; V was cut back by 5 bases and J by 6 bases. Germline V CDR1 and CDR2: MNHEY, SMNVEV (reference sequence). The CDR3 sequence is 15 residues long.

CDR3 residues: CASVGQGALPNQPQHF. The CDR3 DNA reads as TGTGCTAGTGTAGGACAGGGGGCTCTCCCCAATCAGCCCCAGCATTTT. V and J are TRBV12-5 and TRBJ1-5; 11 bases map to TRBD1. CDR3 length: 16 residues. V lost 7 bases and J lost 3; bases outside the gene matches: 8. Germline assignment: CDR1 LGHNT and CDR2 FRNRAP. Combining the CDR3 with reference TRBV12-5 and TRBJ1-5 gives the whole variable domain DARVTQTPRHKVTEMGQEVTMRCQPILGHNTVFWYRQTMMQGLELLAYFRNRAPLDDSGMPKDRFSAEMPDATLATLKIQPSEPRDSAVYFCASVGQGALPNQPQHFGDGTRLSIL.

The rearrangement uses TRBV6-1 and TRBJ2-6, with 7 positions matching TRBD1. The CDR3 is 15 amino acids. Trimming cost V 3 bases and J 4 bases; bases outside gene matches: 3. Germline CDR1 MNHNS, CDR2 SASEGT. CDR3 DNA: TGTGCCAGCAGTGATAGGGGGCACGGGGCCAACGTCCTGACTTTC. Its translation is CASSDRGHGANVLTF.

The chain links TRBV5-1 to TRBJ1-2; 12 bases align to TRBD1. V trimming: 4 bases; J trimming: 2 bases; junction bases outside the gene matches: 6. The CDR3 is 16 amino acids. Germline CDR1 is SGHRS and CDR2 is YFSETQ. In DNA, the CDR3 is TGCGCCAGCAGCCCAACCGGGACAGGGGGCAACTATGGCTACACCTTC. Amino acids: CASSPTGTGGNYGYTF.

CDR3 sequence reads: CASSLLSGITEQFF. Written as DNA, the CDR3 is TGTGCCAGCAGCCTCTTGAGCGGGATCACTGAGCAGTTCTTC. The chain couples TRBV13 to TRBJ2-1, with TRBD2 matching 7 bases. This CDR3 contains 14 residues. Trimming removed 5 bases from V and 9 bases from J; junction bases left unmatched: 10. In germline, CDR1 is PRHDT, CDR2 FYEKMQ (reference sequence). The whole variable domain, filled in from reference TRBV13 and TRBJ2-1, reads AAGVIQSPRHLIKEKRETATLKCYPIPRHDTVYWYQQGPGQDPQFLISFYEKMQSDKGSIPDRFSAQQFSDYHSELNMSSLELGDSALYFCASSLLSGITEQFFGPGTRLTVL.

The chain links TRBV6-1 to TRBJ1-6; unclear D gene. The ends were cut back, 2 bases at V and 9 bases at J, with 8 bases in the middle. CDR1 is MNHNS, CDR2 SASEGT, per germline. There are 13 residues in the CDR3. In DNA form, the CDR3 reads TGTGCCAGCAGTGAACAAGGGAGTTCACCCCTCCACTTT. Translating it yields CASSEQGSSPLHF.

V gene TRBV6-2 or TRBV6-3 combines with J gene TRBJ1-2, with 12 bases lining up with TRBD1. Germline lookup yields CDR1 MNHEY and CDR2 SVGEGT. Germline trimming cut 4 bases from V and 7 bases from J; bases unmatched to any gene: 10. The CDR3 sequence is 16 residues long. CDR3 region: CASSSGTGGFSSGYTF. Written as DNA, the CDR3 is TGTGCCAGCAGTTCCGGGACAGGGGGCTTCTCTAGTGGCTACACCTTC.

The chain employs TRBV5-5 and TRBJ2-5, with 8 bases fitting TRBD2. Germline CDR1 SGHKS, CDR2 YYEKEE (reference sequence). The CDR3 loop spans 14 amino acids. The V and J ends lost 6 bases and 1 base, in that order; junction bases with no gene match: 5. The CDR3 DNA reads TGTGCCAGCACAGGCGGGGGGACCCAAGAGACCCAGTACTTC. Translation gives CASTGGGTQETQYF. Supplemented by reference TRBV5-5 and TRBJ2-5, the full variable domain reads DAGVTQSPTHLIKTRGQQVTLRCSPISGHKSVSWYQQVLGQGPQFIFQYYEKEERGRGNFPDRFSARQFPNYSSELNVNALLLGDSALYLCASTGGGTQETQYFGPGTRLLVL.

This chain joins TRBV4-1 and TRBJ2-3; 13 positions agree with TRBD2. Germline CDR1 and CDR2: MGHRA and YSYEKL. This CDR3 contains 16 residues. V gave up 4 bases and J gave up 2 bases; unmatched junction bases: 3. The CDR3 DNA reads TGCGCCAGCAGCCTAGGGACTAGCGGGACCACAGATACGCAGTATTTT. The encoded protein is CASSLGTSGTTDTQYF.

This chain joins TRBV29-1 and TRBJ1-1; the match to TRBD1 covers 9 bases. J gave up 5 bases and V 3 bases, and 10 bases lay outside the gene matches. The length of the CDR3 is 15 residues. CDR1 is SQVTM, CDR2 ANQGSEA, per germline. The CDR3 region has the DNA TGCAGCGTTGACGCTTCGACAGGGGGTAAGACTGAAGCTTTCTTT. This sequence encodes CSVDASTGGKTEAFF.

CDR3: CASSRGSYGYTF. The CDR3 DNA follows: TGTGCCAGCAGTCGGGGGTCCTATGGCTACACCTTC. The genes are TRBV6-5 and TRBJ1-2, with a tentative D call TRBD1 (5 bases). The germline V gene encodes CDR1 MNHEY and CDR2 SVGAGI. The CDR3 is made up of 12 amino acids. V shed 5 bases and J shed 4 bases, with 8 bases lying between them.